These T cell receptor beta chains were read from a single sample in a study of cytotoxic CD8 clonotypes in ibrutinib-treated CLL. Some clones are missing from TCRdb's copy, which holds only in-frame ones; the method was immunoSEQ multiplex PCR. The sample lists about 160,000 clones; approximately 84% were seen once. The sample was PBMCs, taken after 24 months of ibrutinib treatment. These receptors were obtained from a human donor with chronic lymphocytic leukemia. Both conserved end residues are part of each CDR3. Each record gives: V gene, J gene, clone size, D gene, CDR3 protein, CDR3 DNA. The D gene is left open where the match is weak. Some rows mark clone size as missing; the rest say once, few, many or name a class of expanded clone.

TRBV19	TRBJ2-2	-	TRBD1	CASSSRDRGTGELFF	TGTGCCAGTAGTTCACGGGACAGGGGGACCGGGGAGCTGTTTTTT
TRBV4-3	TRBJ1-2	-	-	CASSLTGTGYTF	TGCGCCAGCAGCCTAACAGGGACCGGCTACACCTTC
TRBV20-1	TRBJ1-2	few	-	CSAESRGAWTF	TGCAGTGCCGAATCCAGAGGTGCGTGGACCTTC
TRBV6-1	TRBJ2-7	-	-	CASLGPAFHEQYF	TGTGCCAGCTTGGGCCCAGCCTTCCACGAGCAGTACTTC
TRBV29-1	TRBJ2-7	-	TRBD2	CSVEKTTSGRPYEQYF	TGCAGCGTTGAGAAGACCACTAGCGGGAGGCCCTACGAGCAGTACTTC
TRBV5-8	TRBJ2-1	-	-	CASSLDQGRGNEQFF	TGTGCCAGCAGCTTGGATCAGGGGCGCGGCAATGAGCAGTTCTTC
TRBV28	TRBJ2-1	-	TRBD2	CASSESSSGSRNEQFF	TGTGCCAGTTCAGAGAGCTCTAGCGGGAGTAGGAATGAGCAGTTCTTC
TRBV28	TRBJ1-1	-	-	CASSFYRANTEAFF	TGTGCCAGCAGTTTCTACAGAGCAAACACTGAAGCTTTCTTT
TRBV7-9	TRBJ1-1	-	-	CASSLEAGGAFF	TGTGCCAGCAGCTTAGAAGCGGGGGGAGCTTTCTTT
TRBV10-2	TRBJ1-1	-	TRBD1	CASSESTGMNTEAFF	TGCGCCAGCAGTGAGTCGACAGGGATGAACACTGAAGCTTTCTTT
TRBV30	TRBJ1-4	few	TRBD1	CAWRKRDRPRFQLEKLFF	TGTGCCTGGAGGAAGCGGGACAGGCCGCGCTTTCAGCTAGAAAAACTGTTTTTT
TRBV5-6	TRBJ1-1	-	TRBD1	CASSLFRGLAEAFF	TGTGCCAGCAGCTTGTTTAGGGGGCTCGCTGAAGCTTTCTTT
TRBV30	TRBJ1-2	-	-	CAWRPPARGRRTSNYGYTF	TGTGCCTGGAGGCCCCCCGCCAGGGGCCGTCGTACCTCTAACTATGGCTACACCTTC